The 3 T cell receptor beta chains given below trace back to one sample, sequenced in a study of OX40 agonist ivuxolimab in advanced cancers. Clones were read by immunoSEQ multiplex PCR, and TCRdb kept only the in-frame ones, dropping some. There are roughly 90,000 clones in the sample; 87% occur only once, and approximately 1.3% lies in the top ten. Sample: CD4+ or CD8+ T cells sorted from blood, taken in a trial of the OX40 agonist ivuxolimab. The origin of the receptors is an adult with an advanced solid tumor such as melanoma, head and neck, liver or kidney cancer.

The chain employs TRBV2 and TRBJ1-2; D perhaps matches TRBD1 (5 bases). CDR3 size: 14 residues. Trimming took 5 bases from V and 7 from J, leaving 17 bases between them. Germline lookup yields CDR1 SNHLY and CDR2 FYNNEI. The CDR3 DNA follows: TGTGCCAGCAGTCAAGATGACAGCTTCGGTGGCTACACCTTC. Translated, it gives CASSQDDSFGGYTF.

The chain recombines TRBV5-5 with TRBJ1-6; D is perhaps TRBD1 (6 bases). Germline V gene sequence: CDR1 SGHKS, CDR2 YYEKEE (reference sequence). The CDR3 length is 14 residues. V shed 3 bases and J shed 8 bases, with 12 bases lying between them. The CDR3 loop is CASSSRQEDSPLHF. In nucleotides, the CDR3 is TGTGCCAGCAGCTCCAGACAGGAAGATTCACCCCTCCACTTT. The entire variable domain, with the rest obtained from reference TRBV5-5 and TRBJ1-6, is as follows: DAGVTQSPTHLIKTRGQQVTLRCSPISGHKSVSWYQQVLGQGPQFIFQYYEKEERGRGNFPDRFSARQFPNYSSELNVNALLLGDSALYLCASSSRQEDSPLHFGNGTRLTVT.

This CDR3 reads CASSSGQNTEAFF. The CDR3 nucleotides are TGTGCCAGCAGTTCGGGGCAGAACACTGAAGCTTTCTTT. This chain links TRBV28 with TRBJ1-1; possibly TRBD1 for D (5 bases). This CDR3 is 13 amino acids long. From germline, CDR1 is MDHEN and CDR2 SYDVKM. Trimming cost V 4 bases and J 1 base, with 7 bases left between them. Combining the CDR3 with reference TRBV28 and TRBJ1-1 gives the whole variable domain DVKVTQSSRYLVKRTGEKVFLECVQDMDHENMFWYRQDPGLGLRLIYFSYDVKMKEKGDIPEGYSVSREKKERFSLILESASTNQTSMYLCASSSGQNTEAFFGQGTRLTVV.